This TCR beta chain came from a study of CD8+CD57+ T cells in acquired aplastic anemia. The wider study: Sorted cells (CD4+ and CD8+) yielded DNA amounts that averaged approximately 2.9 ug.

The CDR3 totals 18 residues. Germline V CDR1 and CDR2: SGHRS, YFSETQ. The J segment lost 1 base and the V segment lost 0 bases, leaving 6 bases of the junction unmatched. It was patients with CD8+CD57+ cell expansion by flow cytometry who were chosen for sequencing. Patients were treatment-naive when blood was sampled. Profiling of TCR beta VDJ combinations and CDR3 sequences used genomic DNA as template. TCRdb ran MiXCR on the reads and lists one entry per CDR3 protein. This sample carries 150,000 or so distinct CDR3 sequences, around 50% of them seen once, and the ten largest clones take around 2.9%. In this sample, this clonotype turned up many times.

This receptor was obtained from a human donor with aplastic anemia. Sequenced material: sorted CD4+, CD8+, or CD8+CD57+ T cells (not recorded which) from PBMCs. The V gene is TRBV5-1, the J gene TRBJ2-1; 11 bases are shared with TRBD2. In nucleotides, the CDR3 is TGCGCCAGCAGCTTGGCCCCTACTAGCGGGGGTTCCTACAATGAGCAGTTCTTC. It encodes CASSLAPTSGGSYNEQFF.